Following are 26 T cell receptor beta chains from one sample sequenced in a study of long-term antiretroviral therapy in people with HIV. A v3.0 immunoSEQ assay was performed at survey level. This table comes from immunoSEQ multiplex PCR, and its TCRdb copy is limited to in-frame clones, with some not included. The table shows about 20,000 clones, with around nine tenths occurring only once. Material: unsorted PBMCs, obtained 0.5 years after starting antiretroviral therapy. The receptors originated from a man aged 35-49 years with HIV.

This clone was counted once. For the CDR3, the DNA is TGTGCCAGCAGCTTCGATGGCGAGCAGTACTTC. Translating gives CASSFDGEQYF. The genes are TRBV7-9 and TRBJ2-7; D gene unclear. Germline lookup yields CDR1 SEHNR and CDR2 FQNEAQ (reference sequence). The germline V and J ends were trimmed by 3 bases and 6 bases, with 6 bases remaining between them. The CDR3 totals 11 residues.

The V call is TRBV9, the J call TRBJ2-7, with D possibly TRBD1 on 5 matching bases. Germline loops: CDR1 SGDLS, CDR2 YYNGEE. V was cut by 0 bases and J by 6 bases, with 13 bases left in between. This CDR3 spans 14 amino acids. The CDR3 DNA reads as TGTGCCAGCAGCGTAGCAAGGGGCTCCGGCGAGCAGTACTTC. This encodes CASSVARGSGEQYF.

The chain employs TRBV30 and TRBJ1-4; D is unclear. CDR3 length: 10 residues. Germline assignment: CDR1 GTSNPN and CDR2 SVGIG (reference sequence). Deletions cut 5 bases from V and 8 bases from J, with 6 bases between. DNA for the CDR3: TGTGCCTGGGGAGGGGAAAAACTGTTTTTT. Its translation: CAWGGEKLFF. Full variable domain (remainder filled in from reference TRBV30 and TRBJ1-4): SQTIHQWPATLVQPVGSPLSLECTVEGTSNPNLYWYRQAAGRGLQLLFYSVGIGQISSEVPQNLSASRPQDRQFILSSKKLLLSDSGFYLCAWGGEKLFFGSGTQLSVL.

The CDR3 protein is CASKWGLLAAEQFF. The DNA of the CDR3 is TGTGCCAGCAAATGGGGACTTCTCGCAGCTGAGCAGTTCTTC. The chain links TRBV28 to TRBJ2-1; tentative D call: TRBD2 (6 bases). V lost 7 bases and J 9 bases, leaving 19 bases between the germline ends. CDR1 is MDHEN and CDR2 is SYDVKM in the germline V gene. The length of the CDR3 is 14 residues.

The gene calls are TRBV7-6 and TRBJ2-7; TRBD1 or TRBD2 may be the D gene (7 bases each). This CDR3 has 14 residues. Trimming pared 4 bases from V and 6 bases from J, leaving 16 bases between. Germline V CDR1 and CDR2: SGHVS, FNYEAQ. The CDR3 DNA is TGTGCCAGCAGCTCCCAGGGGGGGCTACTCGAGCAGTACTTC. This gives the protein CASSSQGGLLEQYF.

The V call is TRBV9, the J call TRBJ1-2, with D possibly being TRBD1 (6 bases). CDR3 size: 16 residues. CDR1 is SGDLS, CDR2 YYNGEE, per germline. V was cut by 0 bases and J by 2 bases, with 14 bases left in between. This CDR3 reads CASSVVRTELNYGYTF. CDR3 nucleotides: TGTGCCAGCAGCGTAGTGAGGACAGAACTCAACTATGGCTACACCTTC.

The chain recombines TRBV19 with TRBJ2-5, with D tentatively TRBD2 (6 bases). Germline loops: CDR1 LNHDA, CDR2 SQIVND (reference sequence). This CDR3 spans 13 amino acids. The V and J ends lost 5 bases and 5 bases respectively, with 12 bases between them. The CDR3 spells CASSLGLMETQYF. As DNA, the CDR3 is TGTGCCAGTAGTTTGGGACTCATGGAGACCCAGTACTTC.

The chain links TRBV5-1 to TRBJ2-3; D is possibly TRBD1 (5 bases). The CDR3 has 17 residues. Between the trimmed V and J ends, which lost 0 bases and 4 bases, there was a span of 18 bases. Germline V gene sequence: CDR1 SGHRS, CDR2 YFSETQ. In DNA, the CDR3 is TGCGCCAGCAGCTTGGCCTCGACAGCAGTAATATCAGATACGCAGTATTTT. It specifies CASSLASTAVISDTQYF.

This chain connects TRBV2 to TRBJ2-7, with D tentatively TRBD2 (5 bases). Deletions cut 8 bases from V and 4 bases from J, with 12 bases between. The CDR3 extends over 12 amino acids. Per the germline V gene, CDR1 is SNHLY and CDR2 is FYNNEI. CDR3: CASWIGMYEQYF. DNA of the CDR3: TGTGCCAGCTGGATCGGGATGTACGAGCAGTACTTC.

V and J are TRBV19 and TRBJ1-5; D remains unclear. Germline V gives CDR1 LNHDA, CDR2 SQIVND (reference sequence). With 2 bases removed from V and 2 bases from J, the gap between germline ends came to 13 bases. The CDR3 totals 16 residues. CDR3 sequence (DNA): TGTGCCAGTAGTATAAGTGGCGGACGGGGCAATCAGCCCCAGCATTTT. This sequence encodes CASSISGGRGNQPQHF.

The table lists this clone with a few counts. The CDR3 coding sequence is TGTGCCAGCAGTGAAGGCGGACAGGGCAAACATGAGCAGTTCTTC. This codes for CASSEGGQGKHEQFF. V usage is TRBV25-1 and J usage is TRBJ2-1, with TRBD1 identical over 8 bases. V shed 2 bases, J shed 8 bases, and the junction held 8 bases outside the gene matches. CDR1 and CDR2 from the germline V gene are MGHDK and SYGVNS. This CDR3 is 15 amino acids long.

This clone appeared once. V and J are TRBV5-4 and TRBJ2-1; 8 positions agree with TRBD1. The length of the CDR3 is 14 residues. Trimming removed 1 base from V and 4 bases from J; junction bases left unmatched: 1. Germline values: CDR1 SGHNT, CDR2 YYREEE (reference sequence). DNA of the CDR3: TGTGCCAGCAGCTTGCAGGGGGCATACAATGAGCAGTTCTTC. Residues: CASSLQGAYNEQFF.

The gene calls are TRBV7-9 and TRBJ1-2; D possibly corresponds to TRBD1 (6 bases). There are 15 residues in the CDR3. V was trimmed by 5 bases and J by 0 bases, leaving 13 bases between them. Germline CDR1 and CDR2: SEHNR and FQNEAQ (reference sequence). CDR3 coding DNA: TGTGCCAGCAGCCCGCCTGGGGGCTCTAACTATGGCTACACCTTC. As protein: CASSPPGGSNYGYTF.

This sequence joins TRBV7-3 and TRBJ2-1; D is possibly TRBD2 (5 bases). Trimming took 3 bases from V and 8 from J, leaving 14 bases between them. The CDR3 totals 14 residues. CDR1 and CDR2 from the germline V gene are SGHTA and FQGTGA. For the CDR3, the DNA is TGTGCCAGCAGCTTTCGGCTAGCTTTAGATGAGCAGTTCTTC. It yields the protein CASSFRLALDEQFF. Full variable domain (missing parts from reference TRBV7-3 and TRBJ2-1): GAGVSQTPSNKVTEKGKYVELRCDPISGHTALYWYRQSLGQGPEFLIYFQGTGAADDSGLPNDRFFAVRPEGSVSTLKIQRTERGDSAVYLCASSFRLALDEQFFGPGTRLTVL.

CDR3 loop: CASSSRDEQYF. The CDR3 DNA reads TGTGCCAGCAGCTCGCGAGACGAGCAGTACTTC. This rearrangement joins TRBV5-6 to TRBJ2-7; D ambiguous. The CDR3 is 11 amino acids. Between the trimmed V and J ends, which lost 3 bases and 5 bases, there was a span of 6 bases. CDR1 is SGHDT and CDR2 is YYEEEE in the germline V gene.

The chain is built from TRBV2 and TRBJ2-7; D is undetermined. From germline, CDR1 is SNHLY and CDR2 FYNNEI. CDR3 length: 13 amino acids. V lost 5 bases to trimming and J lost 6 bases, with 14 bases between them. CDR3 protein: CASSFSSSGEQYF. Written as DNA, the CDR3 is TGTGCCAGCAGTTTTTCTTCTTCTGGCGAGCAGTACTTC.

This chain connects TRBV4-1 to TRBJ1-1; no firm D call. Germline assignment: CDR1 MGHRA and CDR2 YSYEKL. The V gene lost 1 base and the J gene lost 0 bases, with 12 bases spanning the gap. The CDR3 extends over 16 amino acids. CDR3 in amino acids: CASSQVTSDMNTEAFF. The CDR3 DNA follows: TGCGCCAGCAGCCAAGTAACGAGTGATATGAACACTGAAGCTTTCTTT.

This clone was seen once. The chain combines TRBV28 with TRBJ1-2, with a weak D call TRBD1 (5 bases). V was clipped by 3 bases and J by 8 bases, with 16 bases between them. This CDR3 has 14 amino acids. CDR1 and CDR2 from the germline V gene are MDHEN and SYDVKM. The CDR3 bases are TGTGCCAGCAGTTTGGGGTTGGGGGGAGGGGGCTACACCTTC. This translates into CASSLGLGGGGYTF.

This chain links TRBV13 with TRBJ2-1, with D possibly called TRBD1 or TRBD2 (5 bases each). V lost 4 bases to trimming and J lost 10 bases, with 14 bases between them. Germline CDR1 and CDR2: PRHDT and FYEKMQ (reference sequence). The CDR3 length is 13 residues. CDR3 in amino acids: CASSWGTTLEQFF. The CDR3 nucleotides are TGTGCCAGCAGCTGGGGGACGACTCTGGAGCAGTTCTTC.

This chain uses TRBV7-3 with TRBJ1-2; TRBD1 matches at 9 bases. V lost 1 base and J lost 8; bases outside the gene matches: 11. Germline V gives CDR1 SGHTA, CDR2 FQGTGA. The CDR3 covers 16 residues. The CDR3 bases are TGTGCCAGCAGCTTAAGTGGAACGGGACAGGGAGGGGGCTACACCTTC. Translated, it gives CASSLSGTGQGGGYTF.

The CDR3 coding sequence is TGTGCCAGCAGCTTAGAGGGGGCCTTCTACAATGAGCAGTTCTTC. It is translated as CASSLEGAFYNEQFF. V gene TRBV11-3 combines with J gene TRBJ2-1, with D perhaps matching TRBD1 (6 bases). Germline CDR1 is SGHNT and CDR2 is YENEEA. This CDR3 region has 15 residues. With 0 bases removed from V and 3 bases from J, the gap between germline ends came to 9 bases. Drawing the rest from reference TRBV11-3 and TRBJ2-1, the complete variable domain is EAGVVQSPRYKIIEKKQPVAFWCNPISGHNTLYWYLQNLGQGPELLIRYENEEAVDDSQLPKDRFSAERLKGVDSTLKIQPAELGDSAVYLCASSLEGAFYNEQFFGPGTRLTVL.

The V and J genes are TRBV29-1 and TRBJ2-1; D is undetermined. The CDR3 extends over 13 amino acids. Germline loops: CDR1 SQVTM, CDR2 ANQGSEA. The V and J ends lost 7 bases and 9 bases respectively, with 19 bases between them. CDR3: CSAQSPLGGEQFF. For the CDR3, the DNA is TGCAGCGCTCAGTCTCCCCTAGGCGGTGAGCAGTTCTTC.

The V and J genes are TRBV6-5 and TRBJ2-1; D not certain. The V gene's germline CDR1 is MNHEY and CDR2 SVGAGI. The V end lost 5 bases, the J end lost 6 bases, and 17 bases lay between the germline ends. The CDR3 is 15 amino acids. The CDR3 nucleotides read TGTGCCAGCAGTCCTCTTTTTGGCCACTTCAATGAGCAGTTCTTC. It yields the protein CASSPLFGHFNEQFF.

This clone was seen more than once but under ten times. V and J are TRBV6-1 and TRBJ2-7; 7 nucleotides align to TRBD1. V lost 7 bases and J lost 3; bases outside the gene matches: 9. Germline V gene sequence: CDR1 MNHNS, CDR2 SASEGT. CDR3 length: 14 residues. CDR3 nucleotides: TGTGCCAGCAACCGGGACAGCTCAGGCTACGAGCAGTACTTC. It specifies CASNRDSSGYEQYF.

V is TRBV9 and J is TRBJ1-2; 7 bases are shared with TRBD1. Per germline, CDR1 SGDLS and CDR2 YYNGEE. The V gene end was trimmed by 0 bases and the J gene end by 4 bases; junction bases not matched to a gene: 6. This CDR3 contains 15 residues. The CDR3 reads CASSVAVGQLYGYTF. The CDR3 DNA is TGTGCCAGCAGCGTAGCTGTGGGACAGCTCTATGGCTACACCTTC.

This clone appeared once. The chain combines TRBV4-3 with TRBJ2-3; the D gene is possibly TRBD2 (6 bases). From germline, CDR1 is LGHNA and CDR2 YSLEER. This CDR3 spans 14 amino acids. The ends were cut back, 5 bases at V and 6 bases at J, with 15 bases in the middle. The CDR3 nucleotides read TGCGCCAGCAGCGTGTCGACTAGTTTTGATACGCAGTATTTT. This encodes CASSVSTSFDTQYF.